This section outlines one TCR beta chain sequence together with its context. Its antigen is undetermined. This entry belongs to a study of cytotoxic CD8 clonotypes in ibrutinib-treated CLL. Overall study context: Responses: roughly 25 partial, 2 complete; after median roughly 5.5 years, 14 stayed remitted, about twelve progressed. Mean yields were around 260,000 productive templates and 94,082 productive rearrangements per sample. Investigators collected response samples after a median about twelve months of treatment, range 6 to 36.

The protocol was immunoSEQ multiplex PCR, while the TCRdb copy is restricted to in-frame clones and leaves out a portion. The sample lists approximately 150,000 clones; 70% to 80% were seen once. Germline assignment: CDR1 MGHRA and CDR2 YSYEKL. This CDR3 spans 15 amino acids. Trimming pared 2 bases from V and 2 bases from J, leaving 11 bases between. Study-wide results and caveats: Few clonotypes were public, and these shrank or held steady under treatment.

The J gene is TRBJ2-3, the V gene TRBV4-1, with unresolved D. The TCR comes from a human donor with chronic lymphocytic leukemia. This material consisted of PBMCs, taken after 12 months of ibrutinib treatment. CDR3 residues: CASSQNSILTDTQYF. CDR3 coding DNA: TGCGCCAGCAGCCAAAATTCTATTCTCACAGATACGCAGTATTTT.